One T cell receptor (beta chain) is described in this entry. Its matching antigen is unknown. This sample was included in a study of somatic mutations in cytotoxic T cells in rheumatoid arthritis. Overall study findings and caveats: Healthy controls did not share the age-linked increase in CD8+ clonality seen in rheumatoid arthritis patients.

This CDR3 spans 14 amino acids. Losses at the gene ends were 6 bases for V and 5 bases for J; bases not matched to a gene: 7. CDR1 is LGHNT, CDR2 FRNRAP, per germline. Sequencing was performed with immunoSEQ multiplex PCR; in TCRdb, only in-frame clones are kept and a portion is missing. The table includes roughly 20,000 clones, around 79% detected once. Sequenced: CD8+ T cells sorted from blood. This receptor was taken from a woman aged 60-75 years in good health. The chain carries TRBV12-5 and TRBJ1-2; 9 bases fit TRBD1. The CDR3, as DNA: TGTGCTAGTGGAAAGGACAGGGGAGGATATGGCTACACCTTC. It encodes CASGKDRGGYGYTF. The variable domain in full, with the rest retrieved from reference TRBV12-5 and TRBJ1-2, is DARVTQTPRHKVTEMGQEVTMRCQPILGHNTVFWYRQTMMQGLELLAYFRNRAPLDDSGMPKDRFSAEMPDATLATLKIQPSEPRDSAVYFCASGKDRGGYGYTFGSGTRLTVV.